This TCR beta chain comes out of a study of breast tumors, draining lymph nodes, adjacent tissues. Regarding the study as a whole: Compared with lymph nodes, tumors were less diverse; compared with nontumor tissue, more.

A word on this clonotype: Its matching antigen is unknown. With a much larger clone just one base away, this may be a read error.

TCRdb reanalysed the multiplex PCR reads using MiXCR and keeps one entry per CDR3 protein. The sample lists more than 100,000 distinct CDR3 sequences; around 22% were seen once. This CDR3 has 14 residues. From germline, CDR1 is MGHDK and CDR2 SYGVNS. Samples came from axillary lymph nodes draining the breast cancer. This chain uses TRBV25-1 with TRBJ2-1; TRBD1 is a possible D gene (6 bases). The clonotype was recovered from a female donor with breast cancer. Some clones in this sample may be carry-over from other donors' samples. Material: axillary lymph node tissue. The CDR3 sequence: CAGSERGRGDEQFF. DNA for the CDR3: TGTGCCGGCAGTGAAAGGGGGAGAGGTGATGAGCAGTTCTTC.